These 8 T cell receptor beta chains were sequenced from one sample in a study of identifying expanded T cells in peripheral blood. Produced via immunoSEQ multiplex PCR; TCRdb's table is partial and in-frame only. The repertoire holds tens of thousands of clones, with roughly 90% as singletons. The sequenced sample was blood. All receptors derive from a person aged 18 to 70 in good health.

This rearrangement joins TRBV6-4 to TRBJ2-3; 11 nucleotides align to TRBD2. The CDR3 is 15 residues long. Germline V gives CDR1 MRHNA, CDR2 SNTAGT. Trimming removed 5 bases from V and 6 bases from J; junction bases left unmatched: 7. CDR3 in DNA: TGTGCCAGCAGTCCTACTAGCGGGAGTCTGGATACGCAGTATTTT. This sequence encodes CASSPTSGSLDTQYF.

This chain uses TRBV10-2 with TRBJ2-4; 8 nucleotides line up with TRBD2. The CDR3 has 17 residues. Germline trimming cut 7 bases from V and 2 bases from J; bases unmatched to any gene: 13. Germline V gene lookup returns CDR1 WSHSY and CDR2 SAAADI. CDR3 region: CASTPTGLARTKNIQYF. In nucleotides, the CDR3 is TGCGCCAGCACCCCGACTGGACTAGCTCGAACCAAAAACATTCAGTACTTC.

The chain carries TRBV7-2 and TRBJ1-2; D call uncertain. Germline V gives CDR1 SGHTA, CDR2 FQGNSA. This CDR3 has 16 residues. The ends were cut back, 3 bases at V and 5 bases at J, with 19 bases in the middle. CDR3 amino acids: CASSFDRESRYYGYTF. As DNA, the CDR3 is TGTGCCAGCAGCTTTGACCGGGAATCAAGATATTATGGCTACACCTTC.

The chain joins TRBV18 to TRBJ1-5, with 7 bases aligning to TRBD1. The CDR3 consists of 17 residues. Germline CDR1 and CDR2: KGHSH and LQKENI. Trimming cost V 4 bases and J 4 bases; bases outside gene matches: 13. DNA of the CDR3: TGTGCCAGCTCACTAAACCGGCCCAGGACAGGTAATCAGCCCCAGCATTTT. Translation gives CASSLNRPRTGNQPQHF.

V is TRBV7-8 and J is TRBJ1-2; 8 nucleotides align to TRBD1. V dropped 3 bases and J dropped 6; count of bases not matched to a gene: 3. The CDR3 consists of 13 residues. Germline V CDR1 and CDR2: SGHVS, FQNEAQ. The CDR3 nucleotides read TGTGCCAGCAGCTTGGACAGGGAAAATGGCTACACCTTC. Protein product: CASSLDRENGYTF.

The chain recombines TRBV5-1 with TRBJ1-2; the match to TRBD1 covers 9 bases. CDR1 and CDR2 from the germline V gene are SGHRS and YFSETQ. The V and J ends lost 2 bases and 4 bases, in that order; junction bases with no gene match: 6. The CDR3 has 15 residues. The CDR3 loop reads CASSLQGAGGYGYTF. CDR3 bases: TGCGCCAGCAGCTTACAGGGGGCTGGGGGCTATGGCTACACCTTC.

J is TRBJ2-7 and V is TRBV28; D unclear. V was trimmed by 5 bases and J by 5 bases, leaving 13 bases between them. This CDR3 is built from 13 residues. Per germline, CDR1 MDHEN and CDR2 SYDVKM. The CDR3 protein is CASSANSGDEQYF. CDR3 DNA: TGTGCCAGCAGTGCAAACAGTGGGGACGAGCAGTACTTC.

The rearrangement uses TRBV18 and TRBJ2-7; 7 bases map to TRBD1. V shed 3 bases, J shed 2 bases, and the junction held 10 bases outside the gene matches. CDR1 is KGHSH and CDR2 is LQKENI in the germline V gene. This CDR3 contains 16 residues. DNA of the CDR3: TGTGCCAGCTCACCCCCCCTTGGGACAGCAGCCTACGAGCAGTACTTC. It codes for CASSPPLGTAAYEQYF.